What follows describes a single T cell receptor beta chain. Whenever a sample was processed, at least 6 million PBMCs were isolated. The entry originates in a study of blood T cells in healthy people across ages. Combining a sample-barcoded 5' primer with a J-beta primer mix, a second PCR ran for roughly 6 to 11 cycles. Unique molecular identifiers of 12 random nucleotides labeled each cDNA. There were at least 3 million CDR3-containing paired-end reads obtained from each sample. TCRdb ran MiXCR on the 5' RACE reads and lists one entry per CDR3 protein. The table includes around 1,700,000 distinct CDR3 sequences, roughly 30% detected once. The receptor was derived from a woman aged 25 to 39 in good health. Sequenced sample: blood.

CDR3 DNA: TGTGCCAGCAGCCCGAGGGGGCAGTGGAATGAGCAGTTCTTC. It specifies CASSPRGQWNEQFF. The chain uses TRBV7-2 and TRBJ2-1; 7 bases are shared with TRBD1. J was trimmed by 7 bases and V by 5 bases; bases with no gene match: 8. The germline CDR1 and CDR2 sequences are SGHTA and FQGNSA. CDR3 length: 14 residues.